These 9 T cell receptor beta chains were all obtained from the same sample, sequenced in a study of blood T cell repertoires in COVID-19. Produced via immunoSEQ multiplex PCR; TCRdb's table is partial and in-frame only. This table holds tens of thousands of clones, 89% found once. Sequences were obtained from peripheral blood. Source of these receptors: a man aged 65-85 years with active or convalescent COVID-19.

The chain couples TRBV10-1 to TRBJ2-7, with TRBD1 matching over 9 bases. The V gene's germline CDR1 is WNHNN and CDR2 SYGVQD (reference sequence). Trimming at V came to 6 bases and at J to 5 bases, leaving 5 bases not matched to a gene. This CDR3 has 13 amino acids. DNA of the CDR3: TGCGCCAGCAGGATCACAGGGGGCAACGAGCAGTACTTC. Protein: CASRITGGNEQYF.

CDR3 coding DNA: TGTGCCAGCAGCTTAAATCAGGGGTGGCAGCCCCAGCATTTT. Translating gives CASSLNQGWQPQHF. The rearrangement uses TRBV5-5 and TRBJ1-5, with D tentatively TRBD1 (6 bases). Deletions cut 2 bases from V and 7 bases from J, with 13 bases between. There are 14 residues in the CDR3. The V gene's germline CDR1 is SGHKS and CDR2 YYEKEE (reference sequence).

V gene TRBV5-8 combines with J gene TRBJ2-6; D ambiguous. CDR3 length equals 13 residues. CDR1 and CDR2 (germline): SGHTS, YDEGEE. Trimming removed 7 bases at V and 7 bases at J, with 12 bases between. The CDR3 bases are TGTGCCAGCGGCATCTCAGGAGCCAACGTCCTGACTTTC. Its protein is CASGISGANVLTF.

This chain links TRBV19 with TRBJ1-5; D is ambiguous. From germline, CDR1 is LNHDA and CDR2 SQIVND (reference sequence). This CDR3 is built from 15 residues. Deletions cut 5 bases from V and 7 bases from J, with 18 bases between. CDR3 protein: CASSEAWRDWQPQHF. For the CDR3, the DNA is TGTGCCAGTAGTGAGGCCTGGAGGGATTGGCAGCCCCAGCATTTT.

This chain uses TRBV12-3 or TRBV12-4 with TRBJ1-1; 8 bases fit TRBD1. CDR3 length equals 13 residues. Germline trimming cut 1 base from V and 9 bases from J; bases unmatched to any gene: 4. CDR3: CASSLDRGGKAFF. CDR3 nucleotide sequence: TGTGCCAGCAGTTTAGACAGGGGGGGGAAAGCTTTCTTT.

The chain combines TRBV7-9 with TRBJ2-5; the match to TRBD2 covers 9 bases. The CDR3 is 16 amino acids. The trim removed 5 bases at V and 4 bases at J, leaving 11 bases unmatched. Germline V CDR1 and CDR2: SEHNR, FQNEAQ (reference sequence). The CDR3 bases are TGTGCCAGCAGCCCAGAGGCGGGGGGGCATCGAGAGACCCAGTACTTC. Translating it yields CASSPEAGGHRETQYF.

The J gene is TRBJ1-3, the V gene TRBV5-1; D call uncertain. Germline V lookup: CDR1 SGHRS, CDR2 YFSETQ. Trimming left V 0 bases short and J 0 bases short, with 10 bases between. This CDR3 has 16 residues. In nucleotides, the CDR3 is TGCGCCAGCAGCTTGGGCAGTTCTTACTCTGGAAACACCATATATTTT. Translation gives CASSLGSSYSGNTIYF.

The chain's CDR3 is CASSESRGQSSYNEQFF. CDR3 nucleotides: TGTGCCAGCAGTGAAAGTAGGGGACAGAGCTCCTACAATGAGCAGTTCTTC. This chain links TRBV2 with TRBJ2-1; 7 bases agree with TRBD1. The CDR3 consists of 17 residues. Germline V gene lookup returns CDR1 SNHLY and CDR2 FYNNEI. With V trimmed by 2 bases and J by 0 bases, 7 bases remained unmatched.

The rearrangement joins TRBV2 to TRBJ1-5; no clear D gene. CDR3 size: 16 residues. Germline loops: CDR1 SNHLY, CDR2 FYNNEI. V was pared by 2 bases and J by 4 bases, with 15 bases between. CDR3 nucleotides: TGTGCCAGCAGTGAAATCGCCGGACTAGGTAATCAGCCCCAGCATTTT. Encoded protein: CASSEIAGLGNQPQHF.